These T cell receptor beta chains were read from a single sample in a study of T cell repertoires in cytomegalovirus infection. One entry per CDR3 protein results from TCRdb running MiXCR on the reads. The sample yields around 900,000 distinct CDR3 sequences, approximately 30% seen once. Their antigen targets remain unknown. The sample here was cultured CD8+ T cells from PBMCs, taken from culture after CMV antigen stimulation. The origin of the receptors is a human donor in good health (CMV status not recorded). Some clones in this sample may be carry-over from other donors' samples. Each CDR3 is given with its conserved first and last residue. The D gene is left open where the match is weak. Rows may omit the clone size; those that give it use once, few, many or a size class.

d_call | cdr3_length | clone_size | j_call | v_call | cdr3_aa | cdr3_nt
TRBD2 | 15 | - | TRBJ2-1 | TRBV19 | CASKKGLAGGDEQFF | TGTGCCAGTAAAAAGGGACTAGCGGGGGGGGATGAGCAGTTCTTC
- | 14 | - | TRBJ2-5 | TRBV4-1 | CASSQVELGEFTVF | TGCGCCAGCAGCCAAGTCGAGCTGGGGGAGTTTACCGTTTTC
TRBD1 | 14 | few | TRBJ1-5 | TRBV15 | CATSRGQGLKPQHF | TGTGCCACCAGCAGGGGACAGGGGCTAAAGCCCCAGCATTTT
- | 15 | few | TRBJ2-3 | TRBV4-1 | CASSQIAVFTDTQYF | TGCGCCAGCAGCCAAATAGCGGTTTTCACAGATACGCAGTATTTT
TRBD1 | 15 | - | TRBJ1-2 | TRBV7-9 | CASSRPGQALYGYTF | TGTGCCAGCTCGAGACCGGGACAGGCCCTTTATGGCTACACCTTC
- | 15 | - | TRBJ2-3 | TRBV7-6 | CASSLPDSSTDTRYF | TGTGCCAGCAGCTTACCCGACAGTTCCACAGATACGCGGTATTTT
TRBD2 | 14 | - | TRBJ2-1 | TRBV5-4 | CASSSGTSANEQFF | TGTGCCAGCAGCTCCGGGACTAGCGCCAATGAGCAGTTCTTC
- | 15 | - | TRBJ1-1 | TRBV5-1 | CASSPWGGVNTEAFF | TGCGCCAGCAGCCCCTGGGGGGGGGTGAACACTGAAGCTTTCTTT
- | 13 | - | TRBJ1-2 | TRBV25-1 | CASAAGANYGYTF | TGTGCCAGCGCTGCAGGAGCTAACTATGGCTACACCTTC
TRBD2 | 18 | few | TRBJ2-1 | TRBV12-3/TRBV12-4 | CASSLAASGGGLFNEQFF | TGTGCCAGCAGTTTAGCGGCCAGCGGGGGAGGACTTTTCAATGAGCAGTTCTTC
TRBD1 | 17 | many | TRBJ2-7 | TRBV7-8 | CASSGGQGRVPFYEQYF | TGTGCCAGCAGCGGGGGACAGGGACGGGTTCCTTTCTACGAGCAGTACTTC
- | 16 | few | TRBJ2-2 | TRBV27 | CASSFPTGPNTGELFF | TGTGCCAGCAGTTTTCCTACAGGACCCAACACCGGGGAGCTGTTTTTT
- | 15 | - | TRBJ2-1 | TRBV19 | CASSIVEQGGNEQFF | TGTGCCAGTAGTATAGTCGAACAGGGTGGCAATGAGCAGTTCTTC
- | 15 | many | TRBJ1-5 | TRBV6-6 | CASSYTTGSNQPQHF | TGTGCCAGCAGTTACACGACAGGTAGCAATCAGCCCCAGCATTTT
- | 12 | many | TRBJ2-3 | TRBV7-2 | CASSSLENTQYF | TGTGCCAGCAGCTCCCTTGAGAATACGCAGTATTTT
TRBD1 | 15 | - | TRBJ1-6 | TRBV27 | CASKKPGQGSSPLHF | TGTGCCAGTAAGAAACCGGGACAGGGGTCTTCACCCCTCCACTTT
- | 15 | - | TRBJ1-1 | TRBV4-1 | CASSQELGQTTEAFF | TGCGCCAGCAGCCAAGAATTGGGGCAGACCACTGAAGCTTTCTTT
- | 13 | many | TRBJ2-2 | TRBV9 | CASTAEGTGELFF | TGTGCCAGCACCGCTGAGGGCACCGGGGAGCTGTTTTTT
TRBD2 | 16 | - | TRBJ2-5 | TRBV28 | CASSPVAGAYQETQYF | TGTGCCAGCAGTCCGGTAGCGGGGGCGTACCAAGAGACCCAGTACTTC
TRBD1 | 15 | - | TRBJ2-4 | TRBV25-1 | CASSLGGTGGYIQYF | TGTGCCAGCAGTCTAGGAGGGACAGGGGGCTACATTCAGTACTTC
- | 13 | many | TRBJ2-1 | TRBV7-2 | CASSPTYSHEQFF | TGTGCCAGCAGCCCCACATACAGTCATGAGCAGTTCTTC
- | 15 | - | TRBJ1-1 | TRBV7-8 | CASSLVPSEGGEAFF | TGTGCCAGCAGCCTAGTACCCTCTGAAGGGGGTGAAGCTTTCTTT
TRBD2 | 16 | - | TRBJ2-7 | TRBV4-1 | CASSQGLAGATYEQYF | TGCGCCAGCAGCCAAGGACTAGCGGGGGCCACCTACGAGCAGTACTTC
- | 15 | many | TRBJ2-5 | TRBV7-7 | CASSLGAGDAETQYF | TGTGCTAGCAGCTTAGGGGCAGGCGATGCGGAGACCCAGTACTTC
- | 17 | - | TRBJ1-1 | TRBV10-3 | CAIRKPTMEGRNTEAFF | TGTGCCATCCGAAAACCGACGATGGAGGGGAGGAACACTGAAGCTTTCTTT
- | 14 | - | TRBJ1-6 | TRBV6-2/TRBV6-3 | CASSYSGGGSPLHF | TGTGCCAGCAGTTACTCGGGTGGAGGCTCACCCCTCCACTTT
- | 14 | - | TRBJ1-1 | TRBV7-9 | CASSLIRAPVGAFF | TGTGCCAGCAGCTTAATAAGGGCCCCGGTAGGGGCTTTCTTT
TRBD2 | 16 | - | TRBJ2-5 | TRBV4-1 | CASSHWAPAGEETQYF | TGCGCCAGCAGCCATTGGGCCCCCGCGGGGGAAGAGACCCAGTACTTC
- | 13 | - | TRBJ2-7 | TRBV20-1 | CSARGPPTYEQYF | TGCAGTGCTAGAGGCCCCCCCACCTACGAGCAGTACTTC
TRBD1 | 14 | few | TRBJ1-5 | TRBV28 | CATRTGFGNQPQHF | TGTGCCACCAGGACAGGGTTCGGCAATCAGCCCCAGCATTTT
TRBD1 | 15 | - | TRBJ1-2 | TRBV7-6 | CASSHPGQDLGGYTF | TGTGCCAGCAGCCACCCGGGACAGGACTTGGGTGGCTACACCTTC
- | 11 | many | TRBJ2-3 | TRBV6-5 | CASRGPDTQYF | TGTGCCAGCAGAGGACCGGATACGCAGTATTTT
- | 14 | few | TRBJ1-4 | TRBV6-2/TRBV6-3 | CASSLLRGAGKLFF | TGTGCCAGCAGTCTTCTTCGGGGGGCCGGGAAACTGTTTTTT
- | 18 | - | TRBJ2-2 | TRBV11-2 | CASSLDPGGQADTGELFF | TGTGCCAGCAGCTTAGATCCGGGAGGACAGGCGGACACCGGGGAGCTGTTTTTT
- | 16 | few | TRBJ2-2 | TRBV19 | CASTPGLVGYTGELFF | TGTGCCAGTACCCCGGGACTGGTGGGATATACCGGGGAGCTGTTTTTT
TRBD1 | 13 | few | TRBJ1-4 | TRBV13 | CASSPGTGRKLFF | TGTGCCAGCAGCCCCGGGACAGGGAGAAAACTGTTTTTT
TRBD1 | 15 | - | TRBJ1-2 | TRBV12-3/TRBV12-4 | CASTRDRGLLYGYTF | TGTGCCAGCACTAGGGACAGGGGTCTTCTCTATGGCTACACCTTC
- | 13 | - | TRBJ2-1 | TRBV7-6 | CASSLQVVSEQFF | TGTGCCAGCAGCTTACAGGTTGTCTCTGAGCAGTTCTTC
- | 11 | few | TRBJ2-5 | TRBV7-9 | CASSLGQWMYF | TGTGCCAGCAGCCTCGGACAGTGGATGTACTTC
TRBD1 | 14 | few | TRBJ2-7 | TRBV19 | CATSHRGGFYEQYF | TGTGCCACCTCCCACAGGGGCGGTTTCTACGAGCAGTACTTC
TRBD1 | 15 | - | TRBJ2-1 | TRBV12-3/TRBV12-4 | CAISRQGGQLNEQFF | TGTGCCATCTCGAGACAGGGGGGTCAATTAAATGAGCAGTTCTTC
TRBD2 | 16 | few | TRBJ2-5 | TRBV10-2 | CASTEGSGGARETQYF | TGCGCCAGCACCGAGGGTAGCGGGGGGGCACGGGAGACCCAGTACTTC
TRBD1 | 17 | - | TRBJ2-5 | TRBV6-6 | CASSSTGGQGRGETQYF | TGTGCCAGCAGTTCAACAGGGGGACAGGGAAGGGGAGAGACCCAGTACTTC
- | 14 | few | TRBJ2-5 | TRBV12-3/TRBV12-4 | CASRGRTEGETQYF | TGTGCCAGCAGGGGCCGGACGGAGGGAGAGACCCAGTACTTC
TRBD2 | 17 | - | TRBJ2-3 | TRBV6-1 | CASTPWWASGDTDTQYF | TGTGCCAGCACTCCCTGGTGGGCTAGCGGGGACACAGATACGCAGTATTTT
- | 14 | few | TRBJ1-3 | TRBV7-9 | CASSRYQRGNTIYF | TGTGCCAGCAGCCGATATCAGCGTGGAAACACCATATATTTT
TRBD1 | 13 | - | TRBJ2-7 | TRBV6-1 | CANRQGAIDEQYF | TGTGCCAACAGACAGGGGGCCATCGACGAACAGTACTTC
- | 15 | few | TRBJ1-2 | TRBV29-1 | CSVEGVQSGYYGYTF | TGCAGCGTTGAAGGTGTACAGTCAGGATACTATGGCTACACCTTC
- | 14 | few | TRBJ1-1 | TRBV7-9 | CASSLWEIGTEAFF | TGTGCCAGCAGCTTGTGGGAAATTGGGACTGAAGCTTTCTTT
- | 15 | few | TRBJ2-5 | TRBV7-9 | CASSLLIAGSETQYF | TGTGCCAGCAGCTTACTTATTGCGGGGTCAGAGACCCAGTACTTC
- | 12 | many | TRBJ2-7 | TRBV7-9 | CASSPTYGEQYF | TGTGCCAGCAGCCCAACATATGGCGAGCAGTACTTC
- | 16 | - | TRBJ1-1 | TRBV4-3 | CASSQGEGWGNTEAFF | TGCGCCAGCAGCCAAGGAGAAGGTTGGGGGAACACTGAAGCTTTCTTT
- | 15 | few | TRBJ2-7 | TRBV7-9 | CASSRWWAGVYEQYF | TGTGCCAGCAGCCGGTGGTGGGCAGGCGTTTACGAGCAGTACTTC
- | 15 | - | TRBJ1-2 | TRBV7-9 | CASSLEEGRSYGYTF | TGTGCCAGCAGCTTAGAGGAGGGGCGGAGCTATGGCTACACCTTC
- | 13 | few | TRBJ1-2 | TRBV29-1 | CSVPRGFSYGYTF | TGCAGCGTCCCCAGGGGATTTAGCTATGGCTACACCTTC
- | 15 | - | TRBJ2-1 | TRBV4-1 | CASRQEQGSANEQFF | TGTGCCAGCAGACAAGAGCAGGGTTCGGCCAATGAGCAGTTCTTC
- | 14 | once | TRBJ1-2 | TRBV28 | CASSASRRNYGYTF | TGTGCCAGCAGTGCCTCCCGTCGAAACTATGGCTACACCTTC
- | 10 | - | TRBJ1-2 | TRBV2 | CASSDDGYTF | TGTGCCAGCAGTGACGATGGCTACACCTTC
- | 13 | - | TRBJ2-1 | TRBV7-9 | CASSLYIGDEQFF | TGTGCCAGCAGCTTATATATCGGGGATGAGCAGTTCTTC
- | 14 | - | TRBJ1-4 | TRBV12-3/TRBV12-4 | CASSFRSAGEKLFF | TGTGCCAGCAGTTTCCGCTCCGCTGGGGAAAAACTGTTTTTT